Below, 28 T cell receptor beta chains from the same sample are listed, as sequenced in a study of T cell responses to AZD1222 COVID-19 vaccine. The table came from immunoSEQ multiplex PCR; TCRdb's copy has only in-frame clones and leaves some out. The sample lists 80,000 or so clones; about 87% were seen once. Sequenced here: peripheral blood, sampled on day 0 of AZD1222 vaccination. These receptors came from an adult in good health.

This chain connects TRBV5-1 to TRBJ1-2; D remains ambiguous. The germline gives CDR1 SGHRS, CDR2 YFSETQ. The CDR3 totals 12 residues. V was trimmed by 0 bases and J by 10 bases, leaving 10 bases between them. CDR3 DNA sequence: TGCGCCAGCAGCTTGGGACAATTAGTCTACACCTTC. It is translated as CASSLGQLVYTF.

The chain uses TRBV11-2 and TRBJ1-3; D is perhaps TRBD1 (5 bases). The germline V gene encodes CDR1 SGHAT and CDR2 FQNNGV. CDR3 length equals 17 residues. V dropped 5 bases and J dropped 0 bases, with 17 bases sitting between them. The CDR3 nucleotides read TGTGCCAGCAGCCCTCAGGGTTCCTACTTCTCTGGAAACACCATATATTTT. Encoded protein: CASSPQGSYFSGNTIYF.

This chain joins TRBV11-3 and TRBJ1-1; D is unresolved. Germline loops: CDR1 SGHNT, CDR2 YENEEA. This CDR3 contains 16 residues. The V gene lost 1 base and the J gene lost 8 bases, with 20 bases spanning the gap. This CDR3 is CASSLVTPRPEEEAFF. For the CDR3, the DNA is TGTGCCAGCAGCTTAGTCACCCCGAGACCCGAAGAGGAAGCTTTCTTT.

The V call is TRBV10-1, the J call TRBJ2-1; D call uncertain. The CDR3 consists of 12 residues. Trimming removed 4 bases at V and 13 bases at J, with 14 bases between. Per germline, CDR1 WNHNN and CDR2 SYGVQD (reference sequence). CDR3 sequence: CASSVRNIPQFF. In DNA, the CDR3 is TGCGCCAGCAGTGTACGGAACATACCTCAGTTCTTC.

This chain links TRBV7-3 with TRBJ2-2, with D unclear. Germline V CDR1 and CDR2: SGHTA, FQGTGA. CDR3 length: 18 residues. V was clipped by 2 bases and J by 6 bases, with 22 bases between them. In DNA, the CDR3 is TGTGCCAGCAGCTTAGAACACGTTGGCAGGCGGCTTTCCGGGGAGCTGTTTTTT. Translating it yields CASSLEHVGRRLSGELFF.

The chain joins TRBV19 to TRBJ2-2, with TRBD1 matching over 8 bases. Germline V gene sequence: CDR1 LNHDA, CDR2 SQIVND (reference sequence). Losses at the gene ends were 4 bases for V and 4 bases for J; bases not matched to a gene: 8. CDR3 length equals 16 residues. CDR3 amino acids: CASSTNPGGGTGELFF. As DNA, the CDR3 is TGTGCCAGTAGTACCAACCCAGGGGGCGGCACCGGGGAGCTGTTTTTT.

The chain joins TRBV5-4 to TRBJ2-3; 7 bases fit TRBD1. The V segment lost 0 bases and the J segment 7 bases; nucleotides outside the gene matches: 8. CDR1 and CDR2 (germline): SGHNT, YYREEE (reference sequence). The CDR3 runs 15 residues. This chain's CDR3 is CASSLDGGRGNTQYF. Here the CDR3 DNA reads TGTGCCAGCAGCTTGGACGGCGGCAGGGGGAATACGCAGTATTTT.

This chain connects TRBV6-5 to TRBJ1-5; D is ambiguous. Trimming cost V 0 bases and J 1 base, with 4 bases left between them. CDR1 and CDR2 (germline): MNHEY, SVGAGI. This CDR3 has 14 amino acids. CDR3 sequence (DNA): TGTGCCAGCAGTTACTCCGGGAGCAATCAGCCCCAGCATTTT. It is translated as CASSYSGSNQPQHF.

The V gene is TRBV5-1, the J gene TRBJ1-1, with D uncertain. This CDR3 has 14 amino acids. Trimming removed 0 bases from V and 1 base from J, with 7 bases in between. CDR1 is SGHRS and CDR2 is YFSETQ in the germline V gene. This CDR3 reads CASSLGAANTEAFF. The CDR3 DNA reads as TGCGCCAGCAGCTTGGGGGCGGCGAACACTGAAGCTTTCTTT.

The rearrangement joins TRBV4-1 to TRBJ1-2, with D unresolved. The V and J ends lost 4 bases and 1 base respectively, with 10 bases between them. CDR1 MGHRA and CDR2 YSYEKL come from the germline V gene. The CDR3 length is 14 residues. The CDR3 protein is CASSRNPFNYGYTF. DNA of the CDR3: TGCGCCAGCAGCCGAAATCCTTTTAACTATGGCTACACCTTC.

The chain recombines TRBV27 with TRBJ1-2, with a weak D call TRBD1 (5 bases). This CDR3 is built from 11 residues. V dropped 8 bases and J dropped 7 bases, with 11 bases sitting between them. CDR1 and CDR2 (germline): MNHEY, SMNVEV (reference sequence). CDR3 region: CASGTLLGYTF. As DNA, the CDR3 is TGTGCCAGCGGGACTCTACTTGGCTACACCTTC.

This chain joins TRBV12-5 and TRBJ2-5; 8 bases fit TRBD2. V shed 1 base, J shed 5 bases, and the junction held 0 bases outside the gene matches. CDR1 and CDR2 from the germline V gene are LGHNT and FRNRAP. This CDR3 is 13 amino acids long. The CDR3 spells CASGLGLAETQYF. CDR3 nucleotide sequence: TGTGCTAGTGGTTTGGGACTAGCGGAGACCCAGTACTTC.

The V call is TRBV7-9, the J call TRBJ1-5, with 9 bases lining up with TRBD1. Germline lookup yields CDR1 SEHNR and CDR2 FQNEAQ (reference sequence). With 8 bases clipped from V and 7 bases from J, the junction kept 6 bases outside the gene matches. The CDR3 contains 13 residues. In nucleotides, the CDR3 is TGTGCCAGCCGGGGGGACAGGGAGCAGCCCCAGCATTTT. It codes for CASRGDREQPQHF.

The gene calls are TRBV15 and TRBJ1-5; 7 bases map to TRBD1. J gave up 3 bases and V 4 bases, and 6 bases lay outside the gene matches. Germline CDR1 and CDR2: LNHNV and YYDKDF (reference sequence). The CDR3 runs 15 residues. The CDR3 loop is CATSKLGTDNQPQHF. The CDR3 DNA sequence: TGTGCCACCAGCAAGCTCGGGACAGACAATCAGCCCCAGCATTTT.

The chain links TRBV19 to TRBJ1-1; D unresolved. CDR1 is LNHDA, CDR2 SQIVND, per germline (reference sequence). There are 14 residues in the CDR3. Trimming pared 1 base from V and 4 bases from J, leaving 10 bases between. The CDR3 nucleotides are TGTGCCAGTAGTATAGCGGGTTTCGGCACTGAAGCTTTCTTT. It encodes CASSIAGFGTEAFF. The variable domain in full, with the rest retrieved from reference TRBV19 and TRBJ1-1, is DGGITQSPKYLFRKEGQNVTLSCEQNLNHDAMYWYRQDPGQGLRLIYYSQIVNDFQKGDIAEGYSVSREKKESFPLTVTSAQKNPTAFYLCASSIAGFGTEAFFGQGTRLTVV.

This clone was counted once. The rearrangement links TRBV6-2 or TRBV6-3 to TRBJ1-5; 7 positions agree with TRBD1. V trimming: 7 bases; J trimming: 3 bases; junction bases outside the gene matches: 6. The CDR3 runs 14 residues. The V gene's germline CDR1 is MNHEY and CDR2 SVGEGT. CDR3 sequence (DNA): TGTGCCAGCACCCCCGGGACAGTCAATCAGCCCCAGCATTTT. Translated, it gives CASTPGTVNQPQHF.

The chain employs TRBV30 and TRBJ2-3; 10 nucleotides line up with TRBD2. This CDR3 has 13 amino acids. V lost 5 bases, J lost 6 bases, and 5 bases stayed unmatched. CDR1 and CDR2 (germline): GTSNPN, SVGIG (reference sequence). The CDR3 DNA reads TGTGCCTGGCAGCGGGGGGGCCCCGATACGCAGTATTTT. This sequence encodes CAWQRGGPDTQYF.

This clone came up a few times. CDR3 sequence: CASSLGTLGYNEQFF. The CDR3 nucleotides read TGCGCCAGCAGCTTAGGGACATTAGGCTACAATGAGCAGTTCTTC. The rearrangement uses TRBV5-1 and TRBJ2-1; D possibly corresponds to TRBD1 (6 bases). The CDR3 is 15 amino acids. Germline V gene lookup returns CDR1 SGHRS and CDR2 YFSETQ. V was pared by 2 bases and J by 3 bases, with 12 bases between. The full variable domain, rest sourced from reference TRBV5-1 and TRBJ2-1, is KAGVTQTPRYLIKTRGQQVTLSCSPISGHRSVSWYQQTPGQGLQFLFEYFSETQRNKGNFPGRFSGRQFSNSRSEMNVSTLELGDSALYLCASSLGTLGYNEQFFGPGTRLTVL.

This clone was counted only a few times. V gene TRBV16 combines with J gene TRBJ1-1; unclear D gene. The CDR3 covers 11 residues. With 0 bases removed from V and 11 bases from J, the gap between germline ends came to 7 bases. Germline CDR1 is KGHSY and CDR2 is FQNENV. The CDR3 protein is CASSQSTVAFF. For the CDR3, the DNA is TGTGCCAGCAGCCAATCTACGGTGGCTTTCTTT. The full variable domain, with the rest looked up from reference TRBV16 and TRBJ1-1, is GEEVAQTPKHLVRGEGQKAKLYCAPIKGHSYVFWYQQVLKNEFKFLISFQNENVFDETGMPKERFSAKCLPNSPCSLEIQATKLEDSAVYFCASSQSTVAFFGQGTRLTVV.

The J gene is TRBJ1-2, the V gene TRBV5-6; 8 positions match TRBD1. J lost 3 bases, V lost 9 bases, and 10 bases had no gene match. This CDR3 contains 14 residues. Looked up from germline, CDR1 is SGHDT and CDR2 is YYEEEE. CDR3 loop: CATLGQGGDYGYTF. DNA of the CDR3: TGTGCCACTCTAGGACAGGGTGGCGACTATGGCTACACCTTC.

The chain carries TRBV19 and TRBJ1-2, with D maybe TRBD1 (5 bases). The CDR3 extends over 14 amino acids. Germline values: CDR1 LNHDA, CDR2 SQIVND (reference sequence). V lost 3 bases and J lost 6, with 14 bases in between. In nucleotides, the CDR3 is TGTGCCAGTAGTATGCAAGGTGAGGGGAATGGCTACACCTTC. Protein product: CASSMQGEGNGYTF.

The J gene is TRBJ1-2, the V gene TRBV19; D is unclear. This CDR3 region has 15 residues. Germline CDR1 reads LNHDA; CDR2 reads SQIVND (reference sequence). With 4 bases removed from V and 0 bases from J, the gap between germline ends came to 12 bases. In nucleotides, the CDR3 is TGTGCCAGTAGTACGAGGGCAGAAGCTAACTATGGCTACACCTTC. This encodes CASSTRAEANYGYTF. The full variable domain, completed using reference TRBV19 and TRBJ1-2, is DGGITQSPKYLFRKEGQNVTLSCEQNLNHDAMYWYRQDPGQGLRLIYYSQIVNDFQKGDIAEGYSVSREKKESFPLTVTSAQKNPTAFYLCASSTRAEANYGYTFGSGTRLTVV.

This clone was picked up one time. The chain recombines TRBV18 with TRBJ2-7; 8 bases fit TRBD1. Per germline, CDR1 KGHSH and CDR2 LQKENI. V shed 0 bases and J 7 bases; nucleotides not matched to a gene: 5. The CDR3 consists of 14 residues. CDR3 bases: TGTGCCAGCTCACCACCGACAGGGGTGGGGGAGCAGTACTTC. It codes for CASSPPTGVGEQYF.

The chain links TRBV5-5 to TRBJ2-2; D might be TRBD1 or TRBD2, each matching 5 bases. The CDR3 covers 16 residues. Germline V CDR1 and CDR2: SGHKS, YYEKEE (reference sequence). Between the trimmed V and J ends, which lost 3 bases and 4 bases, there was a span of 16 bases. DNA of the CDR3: TGTGCCAGCAGCTGGGACGCGGGTTACAGCACCGGGGAGCTGTTTTTT. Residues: CASSWDAGYSTGELFF.

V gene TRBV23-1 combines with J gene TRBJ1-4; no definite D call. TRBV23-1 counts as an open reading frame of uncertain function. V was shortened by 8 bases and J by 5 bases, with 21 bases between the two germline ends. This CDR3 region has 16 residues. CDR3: CASVPPGSIKNEKLFF. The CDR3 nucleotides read TGCGCCAGCGTTCCACCCGGGAGTATCAAAAATGAAAAACTGTTTTTT.

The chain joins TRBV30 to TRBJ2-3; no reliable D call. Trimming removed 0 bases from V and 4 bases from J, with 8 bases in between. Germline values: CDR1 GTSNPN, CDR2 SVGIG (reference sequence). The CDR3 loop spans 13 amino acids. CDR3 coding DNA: TGTGCCTGGAGTGTAAGGTCTTCAGATACGCAGTATTTT. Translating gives CAWSVRSSDTQYF. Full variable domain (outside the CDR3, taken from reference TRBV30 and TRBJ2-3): SQTIHQWPATLVQPVGSPLSLECTVEGTSNPNLYWYRQAAGRGLQLLFYSVGIGQISSEVPQNLSASRPQDRQFILSSKKLLLSDSGFYLCAWSVRSSDTQYFGPGTRLTVL.

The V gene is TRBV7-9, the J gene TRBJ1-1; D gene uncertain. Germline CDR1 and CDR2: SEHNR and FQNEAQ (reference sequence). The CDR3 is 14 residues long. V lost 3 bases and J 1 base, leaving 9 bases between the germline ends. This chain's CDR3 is CASSFASTNTEAFF. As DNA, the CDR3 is TGTGCCAGCAGCTTCGCGTCTACGAACACTGAAGCTTTCTTT.

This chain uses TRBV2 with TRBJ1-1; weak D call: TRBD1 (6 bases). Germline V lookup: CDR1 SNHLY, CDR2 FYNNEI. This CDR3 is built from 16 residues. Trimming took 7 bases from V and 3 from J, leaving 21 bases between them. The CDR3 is CASTHSGASVDTEAFF. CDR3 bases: TGTGCCAGCACCCACTCAGGGGCCAGTGTGGACACTGAAGCTTTCTTT. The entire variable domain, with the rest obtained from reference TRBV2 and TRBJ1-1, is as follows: EPEVTQTPSHQVTQMGQEVILRCVPISNHLYFYWYRQILGQKVEFLVSFYNNEISEKSEIFDDQFSVERPDGSNFTLKIRSTKLEDSAMYFCASTHSGASVDTEAFFGQGTRLTVV.